These 8 T cell receptor beta chains came from one sample sequenced in a study of OX40 agonist ivuxolimab in advanced cancers. TCRdb keeps only in-frame clones here, not all; method: immunoSEQ multiplex PCR. The sample gives under 80,000 clones, over 85% of which show up once; around 5.9% is in the top ten. This material consisted of CD4+ or CD8+ T cells sorted from blood, taken in a trial of the OX40 agonist ivuxolimab. The source is an adult with an advanced solid tumor such as melanoma, head and neck, liver or kidney cancer.

This sequence joins TRBV19 and TRBJ2-7; 10 bases fit TRBD2. CDR3 length equals 15 residues. CDR1 and CDR2 (germline): LNHDA, SQIVND (reference sequence). V shed 6 bases, J shed 4 bases, and the junction held 9 bases outside the gene matches. CDR3 sequence reads: CASSTTGTSAYEQYF. Written as DNA, the CDR3 is TGTGCCAGTAGCACAACCGGGACTAGCGCATACGAGCAGTACTTC.

The V and J genes are TRBV19 and TRBJ1-5; 7 nucleotides match TRBD1. Per germline, CDR1 LNHDA and CDR2 SQIVND (reference sequence). The CDR3 contains 14 residues. V shed 6 bases, J shed 6 bases, and the junction held 8 bases outside the gene matches. CDR3 sequence: CASSHPQGSQPQHF. In nucleotides, the CDR3 is TGTGCCAGTAGCCATCCACAGGGGAGTCAGCCCCAGCATTTT.

The chain couples TRBV5-6 to TRBJ1-2; D gene uncertain. Germline CDR1 reads SGHDT; CDR2 reads YYEEEE. V dropped 1 base and J dropped 3 bases, with 10 bases sitting between them. The CDR3 spans 14 residues. CDR3 sequence (DNA): TGTGCCAGCAGCTTGTGGGGTGTTGACTATGGCTACACCTTC. This codes for CASSLWGVDYGYTF.

This chain joins TRBV5-5 and TRBJ1-4; 7 nucleotides agree with TRBD1. The CDR3 has 15 amino acids. From germline, CDR1 is SGHKS and CDR2 YYEKEE (reference sequence). Losses at the gene ends were 1 base for V and 6 bases for J; bases not matched to a gene: 6. CDR3 loop: CASSLFGTEDEKLFF. In DNA form, the CDR3 reads TGTGCCAGCAGCTTGTTTGGGACAGAGGATGAAAAACTGTTTTTT.

V usage is TRBV6-5 and J usage is TRBJ2-7, with D tentatively TRBD1 or TRBD2 (5 bases each). The CDR3 contains 15 residues. The V gene's germline CDR1 is MNHEY and CDR2 SVGAGI. V lost 6 bases to trimming and J lost 0 bases, with 15 bases between them. Written as DNA, the CDR3 is TGTGCCAGCAGCGAGGGGACCACTTTCTCCTACGAGCAGTACTTC. Encoded protein: CASSEGTTFSYEQYF.

The chain carries TRBV5-1 and TRBJ2-4, with D perhaps being TRBD1 or TRBD2 (5 bases each). The CDR3 is 13 amino acids. Trimming took off 4 bases at V and 6 bases at J, with 11 bases between the two ends. CDR1 SGHRS and CDR2 YFSETQ come from the germline V gene. For the CDR3, the DNA is TGCGCCAGCAGCGATGGTGGGGGAAACATTCAGTACTTC. This encodes CASSDGGGNIQYF.

The chain has TRBV5-1 and TRBJ2-7; TRBD1 matches 8 bases. CDR1 is SGHRS and CDR2 is YFSETQ in the germline V gene. The CDR3 sequence is 15 residues long. V dropped 2 bases and J dropped 1; count of bases not matched to a gene: 5. The CDR3 sequence: CASSFRTGPSYEQYF. As DNA, the CDR3 is TGCGCCAGCAGCTTTAGGACAGGGCCATCCTACGAGCAGTACTTC.

V gene TRBV5-1 combines with J gene TRBJ2-7, with 10 bases fitting TRBD1. J lost 2 bases, V lost 4 bases, and 21 bases had no gene match. The CDR3 extends over 20 amino acids. Germline V gives CDR1 SGHRS, CDR2 YFSETQ. The chain's CDR3 is CASSRGPGGTGESPTYEQYF. Here the CDR3 DNA reads TGCGCCAGCAGCCGGGGCCCTGGAGGGACAGGGGAATCTCCAACCTACGAGCAGTACTTC.